Included here is one T cell receptor (beta chain) sequence, with context. The sample is drawn from a study of blood T cell repertoires in COVID-19. Study summary: COVID-19 samples collected from the United States, Italy and Spain covered acute and convalescent phases. T cells, B-cell-depleted T cells, or PBMCs provided the cDNA or gDNA that served as material.

V was trimmed by 6 bases and J by 0 bases, leaving 11 bases between them. Germline-derived CDR1 and CDR2 are SNHLY and FYNNEI. The CDR3 covers 15 residues. Sequenced by immunoSEQ multiplex PCR; TCRdb stores in-frame clones only, minus some. The data hold a few hundred thousand clones, with over 75% observed a single time. The TCR was taken from a woman aged 25 to 39 who had recovered from COVID-19. This chain uses TRBV2 with TRBJ2-2; D is perhaps TRBD1 (6 bases). Sequences were obtained from PBMCs or T cells enriched from blood (not recorded which). CDR3 amino acids: CASRLGAANTGELFF. In DNA form, the CDR3 reads TGTGCCAGCAGGTTGGGGGCGGCGAACACCGGGGAGCTGTTTTTT.